This TCR beta chain was captured in a study of regulatory T cells in long-lasting Graves disease. Study-wide results and caveats: Favoring TRBV28, TRBJ1-2 and TRBJ2-5 was a feature seen in persistent disease.

Described time point: newly diagnosed GD, antithyroid drugs for less than 3 months. Researchers made the TCR library from RNA that was extracted from PBMCs. Criteria from the American Thyroid Association guidelines were applied to diagnose Graves' disease. This clonotype turned up a few times. Its antigen is undetermined. Arm-PCR of CDR3 regions with iRepertoire HTBI primers generated TCR beta libraries. TCRdb passed the multiplex PCR reads through MiXCR, listing each CDR3 protein once. This table holds approximately 350,000 distinct CDR3 sequences, 16% found once. This CDR3 comprises 14 residues. Trimming removed 3 bases from V and 3 bases from J, with 10 bases in between. Germline loops: CDR1 MNHNS, CDR2 SASEGT. In addition, the sample was reused for a study of T cells in Graves' hyperthyroidism and ophthalmopathy. Turning to that study: Disease duration under 2 months; hyperthyroidism patients were aged 18 to 65. Initially, a first-round RT-PCR of the TCR CDR3 employed the HTBI primer set.

The gene calls are TRBV6-1 and TRBJ2-3; the D gene is possibly TRBD2 (6 bases). The receptor was isolated from a man aged 40-49 years with Graves disease. The sample consisted of peripheral blood mononuclear cells (PBMCs), taken at new diagnosis, from a patient treated with antithyroid drugs. The CDR3 nucleotides are TGTGCCAGCAGTGACCCGGGGGTAACAGATACGCAGTATTTT. This sequence encodes CASSDPGVTDTQYF.